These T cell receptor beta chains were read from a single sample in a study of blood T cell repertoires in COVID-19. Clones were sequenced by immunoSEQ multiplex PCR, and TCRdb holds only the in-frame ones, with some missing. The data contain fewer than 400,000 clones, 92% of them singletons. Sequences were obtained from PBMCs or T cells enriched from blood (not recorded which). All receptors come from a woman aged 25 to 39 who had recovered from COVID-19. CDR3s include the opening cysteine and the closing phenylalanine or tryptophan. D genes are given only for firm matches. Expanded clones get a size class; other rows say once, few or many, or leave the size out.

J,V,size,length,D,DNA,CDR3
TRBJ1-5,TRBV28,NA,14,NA,TGTGCCAGCAGTTTTCCCAGGGTCGGACAGCCCCAGCATTTT,CASSFPRVGQPQHF
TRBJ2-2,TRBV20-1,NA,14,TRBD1,TGCAGTGCTAGTTACCACAGGGGAGCCGGGGAGCTGTTTTTT,CSASYHRGAGELFF
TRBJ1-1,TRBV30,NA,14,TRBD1,TGTGCCTGGAGGGGGGGACAGGGTGTCGGTGAAGCTTTCTTT,CAWRGGQGVGEAFF
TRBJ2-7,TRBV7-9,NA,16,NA,TGTGCCAGCAGCTTAGAATCGGTCGAAAGCTCCTACGAGCAGTACTTC,CASSLESVESSYEQYF
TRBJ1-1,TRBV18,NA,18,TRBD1,TGTGCCAGCTCACCTTCAGGGACAGGGACCGCGCTGCTGACTGAAGCTTTCTTT,CASSPSGTGTALLTEAFF
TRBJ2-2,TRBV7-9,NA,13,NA,TGTGCCAGCAGCCCATTACCGGCCGGGGAGCTGTTTTTT,CASSPLPAGELFF
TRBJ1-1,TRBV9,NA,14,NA,TGTGCCAGCAGCGTAGTAGGGGTTGGCACTGAAGCTTTCTTT,CASSVVGVGTEAFF
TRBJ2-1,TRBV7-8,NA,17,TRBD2,TGTGCCAGCAGCCTACCTTCTAGCGGGAGAGTTTCCGATGAGCAGTTCTTC,CASSLPSSGRVSDEQFF
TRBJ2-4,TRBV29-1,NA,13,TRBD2,TGCAGCGCGGGGGGGGACAATTGGGACATTCAGTACTTC,CSAGGDNWDIQYF
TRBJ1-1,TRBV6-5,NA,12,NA,TGTGCCAGCGGACATCCGAACACTGAAGCTTTCTTT,CASGHPNTEAFF
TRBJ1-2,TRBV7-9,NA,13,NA,TGTGCCAGCAGCACTGGATCCCGCGGGGGCTACACCTTC,CASSTGSRGGYTF
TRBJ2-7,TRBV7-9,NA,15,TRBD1,TGTGCCAGCAGCTTAGAGGACAGGCTAATCTACGAGCAGTACTTC,CASSLEDRLIYEQYF
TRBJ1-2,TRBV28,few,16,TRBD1,TGTGCCAGCAGTTCCGCCGGGACAGGGGTAGGATATGGCTACACCTTC,CASSSAGTGVGYGYTF
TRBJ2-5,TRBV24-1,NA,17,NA,TGTGCCACCAGTGATTTATCCCCTACAGGGACCGAAGAGACCCAGTACTTC,CATSDLSPTGTEETQYF
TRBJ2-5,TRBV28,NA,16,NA,TGTGCCAGCAGTCCTCTTAGCGGAGGACGTCAAGAGACCCAGTACTTC,CASSPLSGGRQETQYF
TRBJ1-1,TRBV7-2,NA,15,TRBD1,TGTGCCAGCAGCCTAGGGACAGGGTTCAACACTGAAGCTTTCTTT,CASSLGTGFNTEAFF
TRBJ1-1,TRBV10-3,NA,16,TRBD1,TGTGCCATCAGTGAACCCGGGACAGGGGATAAGGATGAAGCTTTCTTT,CAISEPGTGDKDEAFF
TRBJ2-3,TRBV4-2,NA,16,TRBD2,TGTGCCAGCAGCCAAGATTTAGCGGGAGACGGGACGGCGCAGTATTTT,CASSQDLAGDGTAQYF
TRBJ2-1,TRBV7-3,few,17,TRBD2,TGTGCCAGCAGCAAGGGTCCCCCGGGAGGAGGCTACAATGAGCAGTTCTTC,CASSKGPPGGGYNEQFF
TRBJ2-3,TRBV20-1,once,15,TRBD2,TGCAGTGCTAGTAACTGGCGGGGGGGCGAAGATACGCAGTATTTT,CSASNWRGGEDTQYF
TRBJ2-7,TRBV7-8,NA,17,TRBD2,TGTGCCAGCAGCTTAGGGACTAGCGGGGGTTCCTCCTACGAGCAGTACTTC,CASSLGTSGGSSYEQYF
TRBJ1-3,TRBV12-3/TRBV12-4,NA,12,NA,TGTGCCAGCAGTCACTCTGGAAACACCATATATTTT,CASSHSGNTIYF
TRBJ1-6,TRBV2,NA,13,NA,TGTGCCAGCAGAGAGGAGACTAATTCACCCCTCCACTTT,CASREETNSPLHF
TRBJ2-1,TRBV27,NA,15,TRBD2,TGTGCCAGCAGTTCCCTAGCGGGAGTTTACAATGAGCAGTTCTTC,CASSSLAGVYNEQFF
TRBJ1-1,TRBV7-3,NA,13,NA,TGTGCCAGCAGCTTAACGGCCAGAACTGAAGCTTTCTTT,CASSLTARTEAFF